This TCR beta chain was captured in a study of T-cell reconstitution after alpha-beta-depleted transplantation in children. General study results and limits: Expanded graft clones, several hundred of them, were reportedly the source of alpha-beta T cells about two months after transplant.

This clonotype was counted many times. The antigen is undetermined. The ends lost 5 bases at V and 2 bases at J; junction bases unmatched: 6. The CDR3 runs to 17 residues. The library targeted TCRbeta and was prepared with unique molecular identifiers. MiXCR, applied by TCRdb to the PCR reads, yields one record per CDR3 protein. The sample lists 550,000 to 800,000 distinct CDR3 sequences, 13% occurring once. The chain carries TRBV12-3 or TRBV12-4 and TRBJ2-7; 16 bases align to TRBD2. Sequences were derived from PBMCs, sampled before TCRalphabeta/CD19-depleted stem cell transplant. This receptor was obtained from a girl aged 2-10 years with congenital amegakaryocytic thrombocytopenia, due to receive a stem cell transplant. CDR3 amino acids: CASSPGLAGGNTYEQYF. The CDR3 nucleotides read TGTGCCAGCAGTCCGGGACTAGCGGGAGGGAATACCTACGAGCAGTACTTC.